This T cell receptor (beta chain) is drawn from a study of graft-versus-host responses after intestinal transplantation. Note on this clone: Antigen: not known.

Some clones are missing from TCRdb's copy, which holds only in-frame ones; the method was immunoSEQ multiplex PCR. The sample has under 90,000 clones; under 95% are singletons. Germline CDR1 reads SNHLY; CDR2 reads FYNNEI. This CDR3 is 15 amino acids long. Trimming removed 7 bases from V and 4 bases from J; junction bases left unmatched: 8. Study conclusions and caveats: Present in recipient marrow, GvH clones included some that appeared first in ileum or blood.

The sequence came from a human donor who was the organ donor for an intestinal transplant. This chain links TRBV2 with TRBJ1-1; 11 bases match TRBD1. The sequences come from unstimulated CD4+ T cells sorted from spleen or lymph node cells, collected before transplant. DNA of the CDR3: TGTGCCAGCAAAAAGGACAGGGGGCGTAGCACTGAAGCTTTCTTT. Protein product: CASKKDRGRSTEAFF.